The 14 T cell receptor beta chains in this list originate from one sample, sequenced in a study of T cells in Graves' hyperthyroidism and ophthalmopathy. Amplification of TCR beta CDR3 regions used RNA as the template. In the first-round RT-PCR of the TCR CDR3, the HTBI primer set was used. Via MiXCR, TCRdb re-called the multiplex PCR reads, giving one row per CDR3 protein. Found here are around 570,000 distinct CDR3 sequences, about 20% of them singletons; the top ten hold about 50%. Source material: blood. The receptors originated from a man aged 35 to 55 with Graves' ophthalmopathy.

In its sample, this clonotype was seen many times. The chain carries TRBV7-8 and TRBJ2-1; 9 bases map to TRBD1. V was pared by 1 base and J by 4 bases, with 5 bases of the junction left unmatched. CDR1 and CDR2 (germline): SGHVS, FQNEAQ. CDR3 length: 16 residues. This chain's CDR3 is CASSLVGQGLYNEQFF. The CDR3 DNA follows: TGTGCCAGCAGCTTAGTGGGACAGGGATTATACAATGAGCAGTTCTTC.

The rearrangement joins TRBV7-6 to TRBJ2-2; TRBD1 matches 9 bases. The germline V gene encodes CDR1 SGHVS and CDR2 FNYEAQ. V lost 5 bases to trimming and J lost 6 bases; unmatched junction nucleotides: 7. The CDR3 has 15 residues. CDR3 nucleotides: TGTGCCAGCAGCAGGGACAGGGAAAGGGCCGGGGAGCTGTTTTTT. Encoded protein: CASSRDRERAGELFF.

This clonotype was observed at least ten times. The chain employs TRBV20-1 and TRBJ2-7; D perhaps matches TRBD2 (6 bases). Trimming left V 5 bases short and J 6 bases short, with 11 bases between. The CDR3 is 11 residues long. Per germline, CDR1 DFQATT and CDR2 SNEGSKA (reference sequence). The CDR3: CSAPREREQYF. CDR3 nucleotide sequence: TGCAGTGCTCCTCGGGAGCGCGAGCAGTACTTC.

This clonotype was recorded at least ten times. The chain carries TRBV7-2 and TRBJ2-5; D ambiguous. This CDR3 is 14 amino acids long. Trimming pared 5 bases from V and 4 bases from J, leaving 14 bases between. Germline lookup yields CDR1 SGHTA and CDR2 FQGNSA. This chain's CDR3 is CASSPRPFGETQYF. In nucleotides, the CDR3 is TGTGCCAGCAGCCCCCGACCGTTCGGAGAGACCCAGTACTTC.

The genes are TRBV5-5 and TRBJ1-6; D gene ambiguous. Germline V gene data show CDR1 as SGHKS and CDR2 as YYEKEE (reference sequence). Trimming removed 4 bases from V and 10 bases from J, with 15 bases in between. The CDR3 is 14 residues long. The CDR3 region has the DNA TGTGCCAGCAGCCTAGATAATGTAGGCTCACCCCTCCACTTT. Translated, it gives CASSLDNVGSPLHF. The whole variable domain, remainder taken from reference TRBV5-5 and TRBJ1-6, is DAGVTQSPTHLIKTRGQQVTLRCSPISGHKSVSWYQQVLGQGPQFIFQYYEKEERGRGNFPDRFSARQFPNYSSELNVNALLLGDSALYLCASSLDNVGSPLHFGNGTRLTVT.

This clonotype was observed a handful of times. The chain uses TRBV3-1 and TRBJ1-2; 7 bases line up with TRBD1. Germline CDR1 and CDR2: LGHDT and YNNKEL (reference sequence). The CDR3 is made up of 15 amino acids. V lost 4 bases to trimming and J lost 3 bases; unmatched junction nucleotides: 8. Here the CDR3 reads CASSPFGTVDYGYTF. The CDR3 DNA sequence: TGTGCCAGCAGCCCTTTCGGGACAGTGGACTATGGCTACACCTTC.

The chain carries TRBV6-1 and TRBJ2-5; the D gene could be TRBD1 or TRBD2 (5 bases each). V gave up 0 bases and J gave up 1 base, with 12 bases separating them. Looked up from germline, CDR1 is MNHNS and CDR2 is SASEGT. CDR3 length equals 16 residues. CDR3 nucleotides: TGTGCCAGCAGTGAAGCCCCGGGGACCTTCCAAGAGACCCAGTACTTC. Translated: CASSEAPGTFQETQYF.

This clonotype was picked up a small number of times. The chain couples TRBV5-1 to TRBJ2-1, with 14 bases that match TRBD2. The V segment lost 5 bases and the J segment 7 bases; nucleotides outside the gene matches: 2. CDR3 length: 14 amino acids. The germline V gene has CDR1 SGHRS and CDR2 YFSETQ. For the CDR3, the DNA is TGCGCCAGCAGACGGACTAGCGGGGGGAATGAGCAGTTCTTC. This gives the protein CASRRTSGGNEQFF. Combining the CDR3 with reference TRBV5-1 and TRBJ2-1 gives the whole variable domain KAGVTQTPRYLIKTRGQQVTLSCSPISGHRSVSWYQQTPGQGLQFLFEYFSETQRNKGNFPGRFSGRQFSNSRSEMNVSTLELGDSALYLCASRRTSGGNEQFFGPGTRLTVL.

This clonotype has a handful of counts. The CDR3 DNA follows: TGCAGTGCTCCGGGACTAGCGGGGGACAATGAGCAGTTCTTC. It codes for CSAPGLAGDNEQFF. This chain joins TRBV20-1 and TRBJ2-1; TRBD2 agrees at 14 bases. After removal of 5 bases from V and 5 bases from J, the junction contained 2 bases not matched to a gene. The germline V gene has CDR1 DFQATT and CDR2 SNEGSKA (reference sequence). This CDR3 comprises 14 residues.

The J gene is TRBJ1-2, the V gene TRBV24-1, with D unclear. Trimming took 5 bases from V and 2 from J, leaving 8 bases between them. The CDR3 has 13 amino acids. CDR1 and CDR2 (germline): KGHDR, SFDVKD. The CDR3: CATSATLNYGYTF. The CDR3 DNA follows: TGTGCCACCAGTGCAACGTTAAACTATGGCTACACCTTC.

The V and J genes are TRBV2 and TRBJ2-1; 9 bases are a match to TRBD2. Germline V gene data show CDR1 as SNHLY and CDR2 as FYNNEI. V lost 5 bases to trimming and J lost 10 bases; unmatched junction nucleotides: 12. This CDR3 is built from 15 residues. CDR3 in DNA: TGTGCCAGCAGTTCCGGGACTAGCTATTCAGTGGAGCAGTTCTTC. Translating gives CASSSGTSYSVEQFF.

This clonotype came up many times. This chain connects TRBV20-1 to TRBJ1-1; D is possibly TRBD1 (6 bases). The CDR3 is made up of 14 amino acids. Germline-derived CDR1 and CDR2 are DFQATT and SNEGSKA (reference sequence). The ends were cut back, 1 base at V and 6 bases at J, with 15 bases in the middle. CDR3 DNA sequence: TGCAGTGCTAGAGGCCTTACAGGGAGTGCTGAAGCTTTCTTT. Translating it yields CSARGLTGSAEAFF.

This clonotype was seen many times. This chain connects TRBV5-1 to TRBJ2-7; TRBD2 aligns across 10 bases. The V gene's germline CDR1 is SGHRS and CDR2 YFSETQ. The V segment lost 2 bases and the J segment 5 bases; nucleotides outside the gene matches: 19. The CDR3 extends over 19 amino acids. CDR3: CASSFRGTSGAVVVDEQYF. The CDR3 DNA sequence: TGCGCCAGCAGCTTCCGCGGTACTAGCGGGGCCGTCGTCGTAGACGAGCAGTACTTC.

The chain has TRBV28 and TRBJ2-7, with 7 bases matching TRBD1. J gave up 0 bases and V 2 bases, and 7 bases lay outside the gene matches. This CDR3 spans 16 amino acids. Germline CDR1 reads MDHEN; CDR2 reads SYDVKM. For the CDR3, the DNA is TGTGCCAGCAGTTTACTTCCGGGACAGACCTCCTACGAGCAGTACTTC. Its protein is CASSLLPGQTSYEQYF.